Each of the 13 T cell receptor beta chains below was sequenced from the same sample in a study of blood T cell repertoires in COVID-19. This table comes from immunoSEQ multiplex PCR, and its TCRdb copy is limited to in-frame clones, with some not included. The sample contains fewer than 110,000 clones, roughly 90% of which appear only once. Source material: peripheral blood. The origin of the receptors is a woman between 55 and 75 years old with acute or convalescent COVID-19.

This clone was counted a few times. This chain links TRBV14 with TRBJ2-1; a possible D gene is TRBD1 (5 bases). Trimming shortened V by 0 bases and J by 0 bases, and 18 bases separated the two germline ends. The CDR3 consists of 19 residues. Germline CDR1 and CDR2: SGHDN and FVKESK. DNA for the CDR3: TGTGCCAGCAGCCAAGACGGTGTATCGAGACAGAGCTCCTACAATGAGCAGTTCTTC. This sequence encodes CASSQDGVSRQSSYNEQFF.

For this clone: This same CDR3 is encoded by further DNA sequences in the sample. This chain connects TRBV3-1 (or the pseudogene TRBV3-2) to TRBJ2-7; D perhaps matches TRBD2 (5 bases). V lost 1 base and J lost 6, with 7 bases in between. The V gene's germline CDR1 is LGHDT and CDR2 YNNKEL (reference sequence). This CDR3 comprises 12 residues. The CDR3 spells CASSQGRGEQYF. CDR3 nucleotide sequence: TGTGCCAGCAGCCAAGGCCGGGGCGAGCAGTACTTC.

The V and J genes are TRBV7-2 and TRBJ1-5, with 9 nucleotides matching TRBD1. Germline CDR1 SGHTA, CDR2 FQGNSA. This CDR3 region has 13 residues. The trim removed 5 bases at V and 6 bases at J, leaving 2 bases unmatched. The CDR3 nucleotides read TGTGCCAGCAGCAGGGACAGGGTTCAGCCCCAGCATTTT. It encodes CASSRDRVQPQHF.

A single count supports this clone. This chain uses TRBV7-8 with TRBJ1-5, with D possibly matching TRBD1 (5 bases). CDR1 and CDR2 from the germline V gene are SGHVS and FQNEAQ. V dropped 3 bases and J dropped 9 bases, with 15 bases sitting between them. The CDR3 consists of 14 residues. For the CDR3, the DNA is TGTGCCAGCAGCTTCAGGGAAACGGAAGGGCCCCAGCATTTT. This codes for CASSFRETEGPQHF.

This clone was counted once. The V and J genes are TRBV5-4 and TRBJ1-5; D possibly corresponds to TRBD1 (5 bases). This CDR3 comprises 13 residues. Per germline, CDR1 SGHNT and CDR2 YYREEE (reference sequence). The chain's CDR3 is CAWAGTSNQPQHF. In nucleotides, the CDR3 is TGTGCTTGGGCGGGGACGAGCAATCAGCCCCAGCATTTT.

A single count supports this clone. The chain joins TRBV30 to TRBJ1-5; D ambiguous. The V gene's germline CDR1 is GTSNPN and CDR2 SVGIG (reference sequence). V shed 0 bases and J shed 4 bases, with 10 bases lying between them. This CDR3 is built from 14 residues. In nucleotides, the CDR3 is TGTGCCTGGAGTGTAGTGGGGAGAAATCAGCCCCAGCATTTT. Translating it yields CAWSVVGRNQPQHF.

The chain uses TRBV7-8 and TRBJ2-7; D possibly corresponds to TRBD2 (6 bases). The CDR3 extends over 12 amino acids. V was clipped by 2 bases and J by 13 bases, with 15 bases between them. Per the germline V gene, CDR1 is SGHVS and CDR2 is FQNEAQ. The DNA of the CDR3 is TGTGCCAGCAGCTTAAGCCTAGCGTCCCCCTACGTC. It codes for CASSLSLASPYV.

The gene calls are TRBV19 and TRBJ1-5, with 7 bases fitting TRBD1. Unmatched junction bases numbered 7, after V lost 5 bases and J lost 3 bases. The CDR3 consists of 15 residues. The V gene's germline CDR1 is LNHDA and CDR2 SQIVND (reference sequence). CDR3 residues: CASSPSTGFNQPQHF. Written as DNA, the CDR3 is TGTGCCAGTAGTCCGTCGACAGGGTTCAATCAGCCCCAGCATTTT.

The CDR3 here is CASSDPGLGTEAFF. The CDR3 DNA sequence: TGCGCCAGCAGTGACCCGGGACTGGGGACTGAAGCTTTCTTT. The rearrangement joins TRBV10-2 to TRBJ1-1, with D perhaps matching TRBD1 (5 bases). In germline, CDR1 is WSHSY, CDR2 SAAADI. This CDR3 has 14 residues. V shed 3 bases and J shed 5 bases, with 13 bases lying between them.

In regard to this clone: Relative to the germline gene, one junction end is altered; a read error may explain this. V and J are TRBV16 and TRBJ1-2; D is unresolved. The CDR3 is 11 residues long. Germline CDR1 and CDR2: KGHSY and FQNENV. CDR3 sequence reads: CASSPTARVFF. The CDR3 DNA sequence: TGTGCCAGCAGCCCAACGGCGAGGGTATTCTTC.

V usage is TRBV5-1 and J usage is TRBJ1-1; 8 bases are a match to TRBD1. V lost 3 bases and J lost 5; bases outside the gene matches: 6. Germline-derived CDR1 and CDR2 are SGHRS and YFSETQ. The CDR3 sequence is 14 residues long. The CDR3 here is CASSSDRGGTEAFF. The CDR3 DNA sequence: TGCGCCAGCAGCTCCGACAGGGGTGGAACTGAAGCTTTCTTT.

The genes are TRBV10-3 and TRBJ2-1; the D is unclear. V gave up 3 bases and J gave up 7 bases, with 7 bases separating them. The CDR3 is 12 residues long. The germline CDR1 and CDR2 sequences are ENHRY and SYGVKD. The CDR3 nucleotides are TGTGCCATCAGTGAATTAGAAAATGAGCAGTTCTTC. Translating it yields CAISELENEQFF.

The chain is built from TRBV6-5 and TRBJ1-4, with 7 nucleotides matching TRBD1. Germline CDR1 and CDR2: MNHEY and SVGAGI. The CDR3 totals 14 residues. Trimming took 5 bases from V and 7 from J; bases not matched to a gene: 7. The CDR3 loop is CASSLTGAGEKLFF. The CDR3 DNA is TGTGCCAGCAGTCTAACAGGGGCGGGTGAAAAACTGTTTTTT.